These T cell receptor beta chains were read from a single sample in a study of CD8 T cells in ankylosing spondylitis. One entry per CDR3 protein results from TCRdb running MiXCR on the 5' RACE reads. The table records over 700,000 distinct CDR3 sequences, over 15% of them present only once. The material sequenced was blood, either unsorted or a sorted T cell fraction (not recorded which). These receptors all come from a male donor with ankylosing spondylitis. CDR3s include the opening cysteine and the closing phenylalanine or tryptophan. The D gene is left open where the match is weak. The listing skips clone size in some rows; elsewhere it reads once, few, many or a size class.

j_gene,v_gene,d_gene,abundance,CDR3aa,CDR3nt
TRBJ1-1,TRBV27,NA,few,CASSLLNPRKNTEAFF,TGTGCCAGCAGTTTATTAAACCCGCGGAAGAACACTGAAGCTTTCTTT
TRBJ2-1,TRBV29-1,NA,few,CSVVYYSSYNEQFF,TGCAGCGTTGTGTACTACAGCTCCTACAATGAGCAGTTCTTC
TRBJ2-5,TRBV30,TRBD1,few,CAWSDPGGQGVKTQYF,TGTGCCTGGAGTGACCCCGGGGGACAGGGGGTAAAGACCCAGTACTTC
TRBJ2-3,TRBV12-3/TRBV12-4,NA,many,CASSLTGLGTDTQYF,TGTGCCAGCAGTTTAACAGGGTTGGGCACAGATACGCAGTATTTT
TRBJ2-2,TRBV12-3/TRBV12-4,TRBD1,NA,CASSLWTGGIAGELFF,TGTGCCAGCAGTTTATGGACAGGGGGCATAGCCGGGGAGCTGTTTTTT
TRBJ2-7,TRBV21-1,NA,NA,CASSPTPGAKHYEQYF,TGTGCCAGCAGCCCCACCCCCGGGGCCAAACACTACGAGCAGTACTTC
TRBJ2-7,TRBV18,NA,NA,CASSHSWGGYEQYF,TGTGCCAGCTCGCACTCGTGGGGGGGCTACGAACAGTACTTC
TRBJ2-3,TRBV7-3,TRBD2,NA,CASSSSGRNEDTQYF,TGTGCCAGCAGCTCTAGCGGGAGAAATGAAGATACGCAGTATTTT
TRBJ1-5,TRBV6-2/TRBV6-3,TRBD1,NA,CASSLGQGARGPQHF,TGTGCCAGCAGCCTGGGACAGGGGGCGCGTGGGCCCCAGCATTTT
TRBJ2-7,TRBV7-6,NA,NA,CASSLKGVAGVNEQYF,TGTGCCAGCAGCTTAAAGGGGGTGGCGGGAGTGAACGAGCAGTACTTC
TRBJ2-3,TRBV20-1,NA,NA,CSARDRPTGKGTDTQYF,TGCAGTGCTAGAGATCGTCCAACAGGGAAGGGCACAGATACGCAGTATTTT
TRBJ2-2,TRBV28,NA,few,CASTTPDGAGELFF,TGTGCCAGCACCACCCCGGATGGGGCCGGGGAGCTGTTTTTT
TRBJ2-5,TRBV6-2/TRBV6-3,NA,NA,CASTPGTPQETQYF,TGTGCCAGCACTCCCGGGACCCCCCAAGAGACCCAGTACTTC
TRBJ1-4,TRBV7-2,TRBD1,few,CASRPTGTGNEKLFF,TGTGCCAGCAGGCCTACCGGGACAGGGAATGAAAAACTGTTTTTT
TRBJ2-1,TRBV2,TRBD1,NA,CASRTGKGDNEQFF,TGTGCCAGCCGGACAGGGAAAGGGGACAATGAGCAGTTCTTC
TRBJ2-3,TRBV10-3,NA,NA,CAISPLADTQYF,TGTGCCATCAGTCCACTTGCAGATACGCAGTATTTT
TRBJ1-1,TRBV6-5,NA,NA,CASSYSHRREAFF,TGTGCCAGCAGTTACTCTCACAGACGTGAAGCTTTCTTT